The entry below describes one T cell receptor beta chain. Its specificity is unknown. This sample is drawn from a study of vaccination and CD4 T cells after COVID-19. The overall study: Median time from COVID diagnosis to post-COVID sampling was 101 days (35 to 161). Notes on the study in general: Clonotypes reactive to SARS-CoV-2 had a median that went up from 21 to 38, but not significantly.

Treatment described: approximately nine-day PBMC culture with coronavirus spike peptide pools or control peptides (ViraFEST assay). According to the study, CD4+ T cells from the unexposed donor were gathered ahead of the COVID-19 pandemic (2011-2018). Looked up from germline, CDR1 is MRHNA and CDR2 is SNTAGT. There are 14 residues in the CDR3. V lost 0 bases and J 4 bases, leaving 8 bases between the germline ends. Oncomine TCR Beta short-read sequencing was applied to DNA from cultured CD4+ T cells. From cultured CD4+ T cells, genomic DNA was extracted. TCRdb analysed the PCR reads with MiXCR anew, one entry per CDR3 protein. The sample includes around 9,000 distinct CDR3 sequences, roughly a third of them seen just once.

This rearrangement joins TRBV6-4 to TRBJ2-3, with D possibly matching TRBD1 (5 bases). The sequenced sample was CD4+ T cells from blood, cultured in vitro. The TCR was taken from a human donor in good health. In DNA, the CDR3 is TGTGCCAGCAGTGACTCGAAGGGGCCAGATACGCAGTATTTT. Residues: CASSDSKGPDTQYF.